This TCR beta chain originates from a study of shared clonotypes between healthy human individuals. Study in general: For every donor, three CD4 naive, three CD4 memory, two CD8 naive and one CD8 memory plates were used.

Using immunoSEQ multiplex PCR, the repertoire was profiled, and TCRdb retains in-frame clones only, with some absent. The table includes around 690,000 clones, roughly 91% detected once. V dropped 0 bases and J dropped 2; count of bases not matched to a gene: 3. CDR3 length: 16 amino acids. Germline CDR1 reads SGDLS; CDR2 reads YYNGEE. Sequencing input: memory CD8+ T cells from PBMCs. Specified subset: CD45RO+ cells pooled with CCR7-negative TemRA cells. The V gene is TRBV9, the J gene TRBJ2-3, with 10 bases matching TRBD2. This TCR was recovered from a man in his late teens or twenties in good health. Some clones in this sample may be carry-over from other donors' samples. Here the CDR3 DNA reads TGTGCCAGCAGCGTAGAAGCGGGAGGGTTCACAGATACGCAGTATTTT. Translating it yields CASSVEAGGFTDTQYF. The full variable domain, completed using reference TRBV9 and TRBJ2-3, is DSGVTQTPKHLITATGQRVTLRCSPRSGDLSVYWYQQSLDQGLQFLIQYYNGEERAKGNILERFSAQQFPDLHSELNLSSLELGDSALYFCASSVEAGGFTDTQYFGPGTRLTVL.